The entry that follows covers one T cell receptor beta chain sequence. Its specificity is unknown. Sorted-subset replicate PCR reactions were performed with about 200 ng DNA, corresponding to roughly 30,000 T cell genomes. The protocol was immunoSEQ multiplex PCR, while the TCRdb copy is restricted to in-frame clones and leaves out a portion. The sample contains roughly 660,000 clones, 90% of which appear only once. The data originate from a study of shared clonotypes between healthy human individuals. Study results and caveats: An expected dependence of interdonor clonotype sharing on sequencing depth was noted. Naive subsets tended to show greater estimated richness than memory subsets.

V was pared by 0 bases and J by 5 bases, with 11 bases between. This CDR3 has 15 residues. Germline V lookup: CDR1 MNHEY, CDR2 SMNVEV (reference sequence). The sequencing input was memory CD8+ T cells from PBMCs. Regarding subset: CD45RO+ cells pooled with CCR7-negative TemRA cells. J is TRBJ2-1 and V is TRBV27; D not certain. The sequence derives from a man younger than 30 in good health. Some clones in this sample may be carry-over from other donors' samples. The CDR3 region is CASSLSVTIHNEQFF. The CDR3 nucleotides are TGTGCCAGCAGTTTATCCGTGACCATACACAATGAGCAGTTCTTC.